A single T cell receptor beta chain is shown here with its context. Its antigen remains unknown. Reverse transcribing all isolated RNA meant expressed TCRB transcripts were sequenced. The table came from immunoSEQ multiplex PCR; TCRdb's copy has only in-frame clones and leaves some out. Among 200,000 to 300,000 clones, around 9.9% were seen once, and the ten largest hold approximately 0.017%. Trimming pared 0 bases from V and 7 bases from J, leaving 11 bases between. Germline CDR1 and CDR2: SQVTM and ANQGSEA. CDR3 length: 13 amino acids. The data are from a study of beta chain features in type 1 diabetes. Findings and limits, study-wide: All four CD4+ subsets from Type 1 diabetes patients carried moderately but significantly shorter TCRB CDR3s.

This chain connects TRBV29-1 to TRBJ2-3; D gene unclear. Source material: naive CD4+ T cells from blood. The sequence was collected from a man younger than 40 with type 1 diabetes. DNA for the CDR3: TGCAGCGTTGAAGAACAGAATCCTTATACGCAGTATTTT. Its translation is CSVEEQNPYTQYF.